This T cell receptor (beta chain) was recorded in a study of spatial heterogeneity in lung cancer. Study in general: In the raw reads, each unique TCR and UMI combination was present more than ten times on average.

The sample's time point: sample taken at primary tumor resection. Tumor, nontumor lung or frozen PBMC supplied whole RNA, sequenced without sorting. Samples came from roughly 72 TRACERx patients with untreated early-stage lung cancer. In regard to this clonotype: The antigen is not known. A single base separates this from a much larger clone, so it may be a read error.

The length of the CDR3 is 16 residues. In germline, CDR1 is KGHSH, CDR2 LQKENI. Study observations and caveats: Ubiquitous expanded tumor TCRs were observed in blood more at resection than follow-up.

Unique molecular identifiers tagged every individual TCR cDNA molecule. TCRdb recomputed calls from the 5' RACE reads with MiXCR, one row per CDR3 protein. In the table there are tens of thousands of distinct CDR3 sequences, about 4.5% of which are singletons. Sequenced here: PBMCs, sampled at surgery. V is TRBV18 and J is TRBJ2-1; 10 bases fit TRBD2. This TCR came from a male donor with early-stage non-small cell lung cancer. The CDR3 loop reads CASSPLLAGDLNEQCF. DNA for the CDR3: TGTGCCAGCTCACCTCTCCTAGCGGGAGATTTGAATGAGCAGTGCTTC.